One and the same sample provided the 6 T cell receptor beta chains below, sequenced in a study of T cells in Graves' hyperthyroidism and ophthalmopathy. Amplification of TCR beta CDR3 regions used RNA as the template. The HTBI primer set served for first-round RT-PCR of the TCR CDR3. TCRdb analysed the multiplex PCR reads with MiXCR anew, one entry per CDR3 protein. The sample contains some 370,000 distinct CDR3 sequences, over 12% of which appear only once. The sequencing input was blood. Source of these receptors: a man aged 45-60 years with Graves' ophthalmopathy.

In its sample, this clonotype was seen many times. The chain is built from TRBV29-1 and TRBJ2-7; perhaps TRBD2 as D (5 bases). V was cut by 7 bases and J by 2 bases, with 18 bases left in between. This CDR3 is built from 14 residues. Germline-derived CDR1 and CDR2 are SQVTM and ANQGSEA. The CDR3 bases are TGCAGCGCCGAGGGCGTCGACCCAACCTACGAGCAGTACTTC. This sequence encodes CSAEGVDPTYEQYF.

This clonotype was counted only a few times. The J gene is TRBJ2-2, the V gene TRBV19, with TRBD2 as a possible D gene (6 bases). V shed 4 bases and J shed 1 base, with 13 bases lying between them. CDR1 and CDR2 (germline): LNHDA, SQIVND (reference sequence). The CDR3 spans 16 residues. This chain's CDR3 is CASSSSGARNTGELFF. CDR3 DNA: TGTGCCAGTAGTAGTAGCGGAGCCCGGAACACCGGGGAGCTGTTTTTT.

The chain is built from TRBV19 and TRBJ2-5; 9 nucleotides agree with TRBD2. Per germline, CDR1 LNHDA and CDR2 SQIVND (reference sequence). With 6 bases clipped from V and 5 bases from J, the junction kept 10 bases outside the gene matches. CDR3 length equals 15 residues. The CDR3 reads CASSRVAGARETQYF. For the CDR3, the DNA is TGTGCCAGTAGCCGGGTAGCGGGAGCACGGGAGACCCAGTACTTC.

This clonotype was picked up many times. This chain uses TRBV29-1 with TRBJ2-7; TRBD1 agrees at 9 bases. The ends lost 3 bases at V and 3 bases at J; junction bases unmatched: 15. This CDR3 has 17 residues. Germline V gene data show CDR1 as SQVTM and CDR2 as ANQGSEA. This chain's CDR3 is CSVESGTPTGGLYEQYF. Written as DNA, the CDR3 is TGCAGCGTTGAGTCCGGTACTCCGACAGGGGGTCTCTACGAGCAGTACTTC.

For this clonotype: This may arise from a read error, as a much more abundant clone is one base away. The gene calls are TRBV20-1 and TRBJ2-3; no firm D call. The CDR3 has 14 residues. Deletions cut 3 bases from V and 4 bases from J, with 14 bases between. The germline V gene encodes CDR1 DFQATT and CDR2 SNEGSKA (reference sequence). This CDR3 reads CSARVRLNADTQYF. The CDR3 DNA reads as TGCAGTGCTAGGGTACGGCTAAACGCAGATACGCAGTATTTT.

This clonotype was observed many times. The V gene is TRBV6-1, the J gene TRBJ2-5; possible D gene TRBD2, 6 bases. This CDR3 is 15 amino acids long. The germline CDR1 and CDR2 sequences are MNHNS and SASEGT. V shed 5 bases and J shed 0 bases, with 13 bases lying between them. This chain's CDR3 is CASSWGGKYQETQYF. CDR3 nucleotide sequence: TGTGCCAGCAGTTGGGGCGGGAAGTACCAAGAGACCCAGTACTTC.